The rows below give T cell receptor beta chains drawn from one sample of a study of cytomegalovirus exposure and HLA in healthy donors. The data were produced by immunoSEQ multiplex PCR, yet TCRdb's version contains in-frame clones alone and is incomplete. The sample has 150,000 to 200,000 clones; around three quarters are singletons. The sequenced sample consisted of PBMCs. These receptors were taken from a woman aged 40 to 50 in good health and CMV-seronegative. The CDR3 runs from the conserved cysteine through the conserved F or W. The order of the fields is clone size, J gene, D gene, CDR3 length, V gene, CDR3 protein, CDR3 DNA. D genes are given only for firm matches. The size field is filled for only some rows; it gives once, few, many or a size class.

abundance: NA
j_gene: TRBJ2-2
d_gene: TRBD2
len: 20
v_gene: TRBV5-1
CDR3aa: CASSSHGGGAGPANTGELFF
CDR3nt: TGCGCCAGCAGCTCCCACGGAGGCGGAGCGGGACCGGCGAACACCGGGGAGCTGTTTTTT

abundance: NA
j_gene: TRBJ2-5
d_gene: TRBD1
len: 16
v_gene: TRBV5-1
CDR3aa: CASSRGGDRTKETQYF
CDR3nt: TGCGCCAGCAGCCGGGGCGGGGACAGGACTAAAGAGACCCAGTACTTC

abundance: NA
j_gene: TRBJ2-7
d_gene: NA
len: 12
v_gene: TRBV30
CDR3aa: CAWSRQPYEQYF
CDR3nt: TGTGCCTGGAGTCGACAGCCGTACGAGCAGTACTTC

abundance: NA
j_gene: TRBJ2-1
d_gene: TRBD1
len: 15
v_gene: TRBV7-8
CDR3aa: CASSPQGTTYNEQFF
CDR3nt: TGTGCCAGCAGCCCACAGGGGACCACCTACAATGAGCAGTTCTTC

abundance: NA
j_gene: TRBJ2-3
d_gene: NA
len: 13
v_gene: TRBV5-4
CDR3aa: CASSLGGTDTQYF
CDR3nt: TGTGCCAGCAGCTTGGGCGGCACAGATACGCAGTATTTT

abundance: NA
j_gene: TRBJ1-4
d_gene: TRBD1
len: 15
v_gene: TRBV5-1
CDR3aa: CASSLTGTEQEKLFF
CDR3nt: TGCGCCAGCAGCCTGACCGGGACAGAACAAGAAAAACTGTTTTTT

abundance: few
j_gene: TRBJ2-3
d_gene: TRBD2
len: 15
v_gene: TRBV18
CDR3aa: CASSPGAGDTDTQYF
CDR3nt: TGTGCCAGCTCACCAGGAGCGGGGGACACAGATACGCAGTATTTT

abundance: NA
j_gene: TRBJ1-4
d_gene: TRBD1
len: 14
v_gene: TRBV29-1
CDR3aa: CSVVSGTGGEKLFF
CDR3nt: TGCAGCGTTGTGTCCGGGACAGGGGGGGAAAAACTGTTTTTT

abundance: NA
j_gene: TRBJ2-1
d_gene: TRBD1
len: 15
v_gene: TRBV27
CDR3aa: CASSDRTGFGFEQFF
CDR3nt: TGTGCCAGCAGTGATCGGACAGGGTTTGGGTTTGAGCAGTTCTTC

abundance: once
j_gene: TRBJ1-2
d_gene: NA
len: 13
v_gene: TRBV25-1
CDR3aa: CASSEQGSYGYTF
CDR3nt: TGTGCCAGCAGTGAACAGGGGTCCTATGGCTACACCTTC

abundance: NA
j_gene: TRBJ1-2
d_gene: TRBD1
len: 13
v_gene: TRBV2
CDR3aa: CASSEGGQYGYTF
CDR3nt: TGTGCCAGCAGTGAGGGGGGACAGTATGGCTACACCTTC

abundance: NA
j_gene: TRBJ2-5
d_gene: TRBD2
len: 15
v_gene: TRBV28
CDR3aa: CASSPAGTSGETQYF
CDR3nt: TGTGCCAGCAGTCCCGCCGGGACTAGCGGGGAGACCCAGTACTTC

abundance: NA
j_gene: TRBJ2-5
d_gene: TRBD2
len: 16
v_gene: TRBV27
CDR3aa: CASKGGRGREGETQYF
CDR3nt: TGTGCCAGCAAGGGAGGAAGGGGGCGGGAGGGAGAGACCCAGTACTTC

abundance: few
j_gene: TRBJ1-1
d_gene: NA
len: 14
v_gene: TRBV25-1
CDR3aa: CASSPQTMNTEAFF
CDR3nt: TGTGCCAGCAGTCCACAGACTATGAACACTGAAGCTTTCTTT

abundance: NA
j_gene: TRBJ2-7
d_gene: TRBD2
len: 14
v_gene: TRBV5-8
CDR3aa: CASSLRLAGGEQYF
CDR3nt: TGTGCCAGCAGCTTGAGACTCGCGGGGGGCGAGCAGTACTTC

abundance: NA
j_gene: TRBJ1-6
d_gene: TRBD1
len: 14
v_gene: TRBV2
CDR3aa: CASRLTGVDSPLHF
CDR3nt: TGTGCCAGCAGACTTACAGGGGTGGACTCACCCCTCCACTTT

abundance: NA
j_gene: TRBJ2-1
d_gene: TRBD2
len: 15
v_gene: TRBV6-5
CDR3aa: CASSWLGGGNNEQFF
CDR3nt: TGTGCCAGCAGTTGGCTAGGCGGGGGAAACAATGAGCAGTTCTTC